This T cell receptor (beta chain) is from a study of vaccination and CD4 T cells after COVID-19. As for the study in general: The study collected post-vaccine samples a median 72 days after dose two, with a range of 14 to 241.

As concerns this clonotype: What it recognizes is unknown.

The Oncomine TCR Beta short-read assay generated sequence data from the DNA of cultured CD4+ T cells. Genomic DNA was drawn out of CD4+ T cells grown in culture. TCRdb called the PCR reads again in MiXCR, with one record for every CDR3 protein. The sample lists 9,000 or so distinct CDR3 sequences, almost 50% occurring once. Stated treatment: approximately nine-day PBMC culture with coronavirus spike peptide pools or control peptides (ViraFEST assay). The unexposed donor provided CD4+ T cells, which were taken before the COVID-19 pandemic (2011-2018). Germline CDR1 and CDR2: SGHTA and FQGNSA. The CDR3 sequence is 15 residues long. Trimming took 0 bases from V and 7 from J; bases not matched to a gene: 7. Study results and limitations: Only after vaccination were a median approximately 85% of convalescents' reactive clones seen.

The receptor was derived from a human donor in good health. The sample comprised CD4+ T cells from blood, cultured in vitro. V gene TRBV7-2 combines with J gene TRBJ2-7; 9 bases are a match to TRBD2. CDR3 sequence reads: CASSLAGAGGGEQYF. CDR3 bases: TGTGCCAGCAGCTTAGCGGGGGCGGGAGGGGGTGAGCAGTACTTC.